The 18 T cell receptor beta chains below all came from one sample that was sequenced in a study of blood T cells in healthy people across ages. Together with a sample-barcoded 5' primer, a J-beta primer mix was included in a second PCR lasting roughly 6 to 12 cycles. TCRdb itself ran the 5' RACE reads through MiXCR, one entry per CDR3 protein. The data hold hundreds of thousands of distinct CDR3 sequences, with around 21% observed a single time. Sequenced input: blood. The source of these receptors is a man aged 65 to 85 in good health.

There are a few counts of this clonotype. This chain connects TRBV7-2 to TRBJ2-1, with D possibly TRBD1 on 6 matching bases. CDR1 SGHTA and CDR2 FQGNSA come from the germline V gene. V lost 2 bases to trimming and J lost 5 bases, with 13 bases between them. This CDR3 region has 15 residues. The CDR3 nucleotides read TGTGCCAGCAGCTTACTGGCCAGGGGAAACAATGAGCAGTTCTTC. Amino acids: CASSLLARGNNEQFF. Full variable domain (remainder filled in from reference TRBV7-2 and TRBJ2-1): GAGVSQSPSNKVTEKGKDVELRCDPISGHTALYWYRQSLGQGLEFLIYFQGNSAPDKSGLPSDRFSAERTGGSVSTLTIQRTQQEDSAVYLCASSLLARGNNEQFFGPGTRLTVL.

This clonotype has a single count. The chain recombines TRBV4-3 with TRBJ2-3, with a possible D match to TRBD2 (6 bases). Trimming took 1 base from V and 4 from J, leaving 12 bases between them. The CDR3 loop spans 15 amino acids. The germline V gene has CDR1 LGHNA and CDR2 YSLEER. The CDR3 reads CASSQVGAGPDTQYF. CDR3 in DNA: TGCGCCAGCAGCCAAGTTGGAGCGGGTCCAGATACGCAGTATTTT.

The sample holds many counts of this clonotype. The chain employs TRBV9 and TRBJ2-3; 7 bases agree with TRBD2. The CDR3 sequence is 15 residues long. The germline gives CDR1 SGDLS, CDR2 YYNGEE. Trimming took 1 base from V and 4 from J; bases not matched to a gene: 6. Written as DNA, the CDR3 is TGTGCCAGCAGCGTATCGGGGGGATCGGCAGATACGCAGTATTTT. Its protein product is CASSVSGGSADTQYF. The complete variable domain, with remaining parts taken from reference TRBV9 and TRBJ2-3, reads DSGVTQTPKHLITATGQRVTLRCSPRSGDLSVYWYQQSLDQGLQFLIQYYNGEERAKGNILERFSAQQFPDLHSELNLSSLELGDSALYFCASSVSGGSADTQYFGPGTRLTVL.

This clonotype was observed many times. Here the CDR3 reads CSARGLGAVTGELFF. The DNA for the CDR3 is TGCAGTGCTAGGGGCTTGGGGGCGGTCACCGGGGAGCTGTTTTTT. The chain is built from TRBV20-1 and TRBJ2-2; D perhaps matches TRBD1 (6 bases). Trimming cost V 3 bases and J 4 bases, with 15 bases left between them. This CDR3 spans 15 amino acids. Germline-derived CDR1 and CDR2 are DFQATT and SNEGSKA (reference sequence).

The chain carries TRBV7-9 and TRBJ2-3; 8 nucleotides align to TRBD1. Germline trimming cut 5 bases from V and 2 bases from J; bases unmatched to any gene: 6. The CDR3 extends over 15 amino acids. Germline CDR1 reads SEHNR; CDR2 reads FQNEAQ (reference sequence). The CDR3 bases are TGTGCCAGCAGCGGAGGACAGGGACCCACAGATACGCAGTATTTT. The encoded protein is CASSGGQGPTDTQYF.

This clonotype appeared a few times. The rearrangement links TRBV20-1 to TRBJ1-1; D is possibly TRBD1 (5 bases). The CDR3 covers 14 residues. V was pared by 3 bases and J by 2 bases, with 13 bases between. Germline CDR1 is DFQATT and CDR2 is SNEGSKA (reference sequence). CDR3 DNA: TGCAGTGCTAGGGACGGGACGGGAAACACTGAAGCTTTCTTT. Translated: CSARDGTGNTEAFF.

The chain is built from TRBV27 and TRBJ1-1; D not certain. Trimming shortened V by 3 bases and J by 3 bases, and 11 bases separated the two germline ends. CDR3 size: 14 residues. The germline CDR1 and CDR2 sequences are MNHEY and SMNVEV (reference sequence). In nucleotides, the CDR3 is TGTGCCAGCAGTTTTAATGGCGGATACACTGAAGCTTTCTTT. Amino acid sequence: CASSFNGGYTEAFF.

In its sample, this clonotype was seen a few times. The chain links TRBV20-1 to TRBJ2-4, with TRBD1 as a possible D gene (5 bases). Trimming cost V 3 bases and J 0 bases, with 15 bases left between them. CDR3 length: 16 residues. Germline-derived CDR1 and CDR2 are DFQATT and SNEGSKA (reference sequence). CDR3 DNA: TGCAGTGCTAGCAGGGTTTCCACCCTAGCCAAAAACATTCAGTACTTC. This gives the protein CSASRVSTLAKNIQYF.

This clonotype was detected many times. The chain couples TRBV7-6 to TRBJ2-4; 7 positions match TRBD1. The CDR3 covers 17 residues. The J segment lost 0 bases and the V segment lost 1 base, leaving 6 bases of the junction unmatched. CDR1 and CDR2 from the germline V gene are SGHVS and FNYEAQ. In nucleotides, the CDR3 is TGTGCCAGCAGCTTAGGCCGGGACAGCCTAGCCAAAAACATTCAGTACTTC. Residues: CASSLGRDSLAKNIQYF.

The chain uses TRBV5-6 and TRBJ2-1; D is tentatively TRBD1 or TRBD2 (5 bases each). The J call may not be correct, given that the DNA end is closer to TRBJ2-7. This CDR3 comprises 13 residues. Germline V CDR1 and CDR2: SGHDT, YYEEEE. The CDR3 DNA reads as TGTGCCAGCAGCTTGGGGCTAGCAGGGAAGCAGTACTTC. This sequence encodes CASSLGLAGKQYF.

This clonotype was found a few times. The chain combines TRBV4-1 with TRBJ2-7, with 10 bases that match TRBD2. CDR3 size: 15 residues. After removal of 3 bases from V and 5 bases from J, the junction contained 7 bases not matched to a gene. The germline V gene encodes CDR1 MGHRA and CDR2 YSYEKL. The CDR3 is CASSQISGRIHEQYF. In nucleotides, the CDR3 is TGCGCCAGCAGCCAGATTAGCGGGAGGATCCACGAGCAGTACTTC.

The chain recombines TRBV24-1 with TRBJ2-3, with TRBD1 identical over 7 bases. After removal of 2 bases from V and 8 bases from J, the junction contained 9 bases not matched to a gene. The CDR3 totals 15 residues. Germline V gene data show CDR1 as KGHDR and CDR2 as SFDVKD. Here the CDR3 reads CATSDSRQGRATQYF. CDR3 DNA sequence: TGTGCCACCAGTGATTCCCGACAGGGACGAGCTACGCAGTATTTT.

This chain connects TRBV6-5 to TRBJ1-4; weak D call: TRBD1 (5 bases). The CDR3 contains 13 residues. The V gene's germline CDR1 is MNHEY and CDR2 SVGAGI. Trimming removed 8 bases at V and 6 bases at J, with 13 bases between. The CDR3 sequence is CASAVDMDEKLFF. In nucleotides, the CDR3 is TGTGCCAGCGCGGTGGACATGGATGAAAAACTGTTTTTT.

For this clonotype: One junction end does not reproduce the germline sequence, and a read error may be involved. The genes are TRBV20-1 and TRBJ1-4, with no clear D. The CDR3 has 11 amino acids. Germline V gene lookup returns CDR1 DFQATT and CDR2 SNEGSKA (reference sequence). CDR3 loop: CSAQWREKLFF. DNA of the CDR3: TGCAGTGCTCAGTGGCGGGAAAAGCTGTTTTTT.

This clonotype was observed at least ten times. V gene TRBV2 combines with J gene TRBJ2-7, with 7 bases aligning to TRBD2. The length of the CDR3 is 13 residues. Germline CDR1 reads SNHLY; CDR2 reads FYNNEI. Trimming cost V 5 bases and J 2 bases; bases outside gene matches: 3. The DNA of the CDR3 is TGTGCCAGCAGTTCCGGACTAGCCTACGAGCAGTACTTC. Its protein product is CASSSGLAYEQYF.

J is TRBJ2-7 and V is TRBV11-3; weak D call: TRBD2 (6 bases). The CDR3 spans 17 residues. Germline V gene sequence: CDR1 SGHNT, CDR2 YENEEA. V lost 2 bases and J 6 bases, leaving 23 bases between the germline ends. The CDR3 sequence is CASSLIFPGESVCEQYF. Written as DNA, the CDR3 is TGTGCCAGCAGCTTAATTTTTCCGGGGGAGTCGGTCTGCGAGCAGTACTTC.

The sample holds a few counts of this clonotype. This sequence joins TRBV28 and TRBJ1-5; tentatively, D is TRBD1 (5 bases). Trimming left V 5 bases short and J 9 bases short, with 8 bases between. This CDR3 is 11 amino acids long. Germline CDR1 and CDR2: MDHEN and SYDVKM. The CDR3 DNA is TGTGCCAGCAGTCCAGGGTGGCCCCAGCATTTT. It encodes CASSPGWPQHF.

This clonotype was counted a few times. Germline is not matched at one junction end, which may reflect a read error. The V call is TRBV2, the J call TRBJ2-2, with D tentatively TRBD2 (5 bases). Germline V gene lookup returns CDR1 SNHLY and CDR2 FYNNEI. The CDR3 length is 15 residues. As DNA, the CDR3 is TGTGCCGGCAGTCGGAGCGGAATCAACACCGGGGAGCTGTTTTTT. Translating it yields CAGSRSGINTGELFF.